The rows below give T cell receptor beta chains drawn from one sample of a study of brain metastases from non-small cell lung cancer. Produced via immunoSEQ multiplex PCR; TCRdb's table is partial and in-frame only. There are 4,700 or so clones in the sample; around 80% occur only once, and 5.5% to 7.5% lies in the top ten. The material sequenced was tumor-adjacent normal tissue. These receptors all stem from a donor at least 40 years old with non-small cell lung cancer. Both conserved end residues are part of each CDR3. A D gene is named only where the DNA matches it firmly. Only part of the rows carry a size: once, few, many, or a class if the clone is expanded.

d_gene: TRBD2; abundance: -; j_gene: TRBJ2-1; v_gene: TRBV5-4; CDR3aa: CASSLTSGTNEQFF; CDR3nt: TGTGCCAGCAGCTTGACTAGCGGGACCAATGAGCAGTTCTTC
d_gene: -; abundance: -; j_gene: TRBJ2-7; v_gene: TRBV28; CDR3aa: CASSSTDEQYF; CDR3nt: TGTGCCAGCAGTTCAACAGACGAGCAGTACTTC
d_gene: -; abundance: -; j_gene: TRBJ1-2; v_gene: TRBV7-6; CDR3aa: CASSLGGIDGYTF; CDR3nt: TGTGCCAGCAGCTTAGGTGGGATCGATGGCTACACCTTC
d_gene: -; abundance: -; j_gene: TRBJ1-2; v_gene: TRBV4-3; CDR3aa: CASSRTGGADGYTF; CDR3nt: TGCGCCAGCAGCCGTACTGGGGGCGCAGATGGCTACACCTTC
d_gene: TRBD1; abundance: -; j_gene: TRBJ2-1; v_gene: TRBV6-5; CDR3aa: CASSPGQGWYNEQFF; CDR3nt: TGTGCCAGCAGTCCGGGACAGGGGTGGTACAATGAGCAGTTCTTC
d_gene: TRBD1; abundance: -; j_gene: TRBJ1-5; v_gene: TRBV24-1; CDR3aa: CATSGDREAQPQHF; CDR3nt: TGTGCCACCAGTGGAGACAGGGAGGCTCAGCCCCAGCATTTT
d_gene: -; abundance: few; j_gene: TRBJ2-1; v_gene: TRBV29-1; CDR3aa: CSVESSSSEQFF; CDR3nt: TGCAGCGTTGAGTCCTCTAGCTCTGAGCAGTTCTTC
d_gene: -; abundance: -; j_gene: TRBJ2-5; v_gene: TRBV12-3/TRBV12-4; CDR3aa: CASSLVQETQYF; CDR3nt: TGTGCCAGCAGTTTGGTCCAAGAGACCCAGTACTTC
d_gene: -; abundance: few; j_gene: TRBJ2-7; v_gene: TRBV28; CDR3aa: CASSSYYEQYF; CDR3nt: TGTGCCAGCAGTTCCTATTACGAGCAGTACTTC
d_gene: TRBD1; abundance: -; j_gene: TRBJ1-6; v_gene: TRBV19; CDR3aa: CATRGGQGNSPLHF; CDR3nt: TGTGCCACCCGAGGAGGACAGGGTAATTCACCCCTCCACTTT
d_gene: TRBD2; abundance: -; j_gene: TRBJ2-7; v_gene: TRBV6-2/TRBV6-3; CDR3aa: CASSLLSIPGGPGEQYF; CDR3nt: TGTGCCAGCAGTCTCCTCAGTATCCCGGGAGGGCCGGGGGAGCAGTACTTC
d_gene: TRBD2; abundance: -; j_gene: TRBJ2-3; v_gene: TRBV7-9; CDR3aa: CASSPTSGASTDTQYF; CDR3nt: TGTGCCAGCAGCCCGACTAGCGGGGCTAGCACAGATACGCAGTATTTT